This TCR beta chain was sequenced in a study of CD8 T cells in ankylosing spondylitis. General study results and limits: Reports say disease-linked clones showed up significantly more in matched ankylosing spondylitis synovial fluid. A TCR beta motif made of eight highly homologous variants seemed typical of ankylosing spondylitis blood. Disease-linked clones proved CD8+ and comparatively uncommon in peripheral blood. In synovial fluid and blood from reactive arthritis, some motif variants were previously reported.

Germline lookup yields CDR1 SGHTA and CDR2 FQGNSA. V was clipped by 2 bases and J by 6 bases, with 20 bases between them. The CDR3 length is 16 residues. Using quantitative 5'-RACE with molecular barcodes, the authors made TCR beta libraries. TCRdb used MiXCR to reprocess the 5' RACE reads, holding one entry per CDR3 protein. In the table there are around 890,000 distinct CDR3 sequences, 10% to 15% of which are singletons. To note about this clonotype: What it binds is unknown.

The receptor was isolated from a male donor with ankylosing spondylitis. The chain has TRBV7-2 and TRBJ2-7; D is unresolved. Sequencing was performed on blood, either unsorted or a sorted T cell fraction (not recorded which). The CDR3 spells CASSLRSPAPSGEQYF. The CDR3 DNA reads as TGTGCCAGCAGCTTACGATCACCGGCGCCTAGTGGCGAGCAGTACTTC.